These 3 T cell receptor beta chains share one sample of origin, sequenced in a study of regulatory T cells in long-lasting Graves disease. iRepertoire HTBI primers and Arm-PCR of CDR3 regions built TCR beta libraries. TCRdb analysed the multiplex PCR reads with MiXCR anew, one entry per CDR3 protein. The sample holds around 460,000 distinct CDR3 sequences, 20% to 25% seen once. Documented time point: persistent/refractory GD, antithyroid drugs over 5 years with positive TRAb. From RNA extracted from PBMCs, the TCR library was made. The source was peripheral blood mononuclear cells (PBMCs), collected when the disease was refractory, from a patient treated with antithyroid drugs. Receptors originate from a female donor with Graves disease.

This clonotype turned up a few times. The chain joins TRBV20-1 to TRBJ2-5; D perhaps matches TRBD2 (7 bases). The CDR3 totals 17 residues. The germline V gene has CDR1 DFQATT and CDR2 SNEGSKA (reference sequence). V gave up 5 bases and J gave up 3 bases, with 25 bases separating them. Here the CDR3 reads CSAGPGARGGPEETQYF. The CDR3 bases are TGCAGTGCTGGCCCGGGGGCTCGGGGAGGGCCAGAAGAGACCCAGTACTTC.

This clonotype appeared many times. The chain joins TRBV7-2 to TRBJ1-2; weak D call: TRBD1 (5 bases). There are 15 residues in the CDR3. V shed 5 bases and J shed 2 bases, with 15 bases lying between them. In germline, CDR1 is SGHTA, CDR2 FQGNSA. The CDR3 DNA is TGTGCCAGCAGCCCCGCCGGGACGGCGAACTATGGCTACACCTTC. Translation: CASSPAGTANYGYTF.

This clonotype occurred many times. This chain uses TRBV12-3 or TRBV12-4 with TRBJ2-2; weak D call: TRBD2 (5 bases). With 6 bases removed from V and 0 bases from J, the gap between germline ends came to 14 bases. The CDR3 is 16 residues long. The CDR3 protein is CASSPRVAPNTGELFF. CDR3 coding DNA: TGTGCCAGCAGCCCAAGGGTAGCGCCGAACACCGGGGAGCTGTTTTTT.